A single sample is the source of the 26 T cell receptor beta chains below, sequenced in a study of cytomegalovirus exposure and HLA in healthy donors. The PCR contained 60 Vbeta and 13 Jbeta primers. Assay used: immunoSEQ multiplex PCR; TCRdb lists only in-frame clones, some missing. The data show 150,000 to 200,000 clones, with more than 70% seen just once and approximately 6.5% held by the top ten. Input material: PBMCs. Source of these receptors: a male donor in good health and CMV-seropositive.

J is TRBJ2-1 and V is TRBV5-1; 14 nucleotides agree with TRBD2. V gave up 4 bases and J gave up 1 base; unmatched junction bases: 7. Germline V gene sequence: CDR1 SGHRS, CDR2 YFSETQ. This CDR3 has 18 amino acids. As DNA, the CDR3 is TGCGCCAGCAGCGGGACTAGCGGGAGTACGCAGTCCTACAATGAGCAGTTCTTC. Translated: CASSGTSGSTQSYNEQFF. The entire variable domain, with the rest obtained from reference TRBV5-1 and TRBJ2-1, is as follows: KAGVTQTPRYLIKTRGQQVTLSCSPISGHRSVSWYQQTPGQGLQFLFEYFSETQRNKGNFPGRFSGRQFSNSRSEMNVSTLELGDSALYLCASSGTSGSTQSYNEQFFGPGTRLTVL.

The chain combines TRBV11-2 with TRBJ2-1; D is perhaps TRBD2 (6 bases). V was pared by 5 bases and J by 5 bases, with 19 bases between. Germline V lookup: CDR1 SGHAT, CDR2 FQNNGV. The CDR3 consists of 16 residues. The CDR3 loop reads CASSLGTLRRDNEQFF. The CDR3 nucleotides read TGTGCCAGCAGCCTCGGGACTCTCCGACGGGACAATGAGCAGTTCTTC.

This chain uses TRBV7-9 with TRBJ2-7, with no clear D. Germline CDR1 and CDR2: SEHNR and FQNEAQ (reference sequence). Deletions cut 11 bases from V and 0 bases from J, with 17 bases between. The length of the CDR3 is 14 residues. DNA of the CDR3: TGTGCCCCGCGTCTACGCACTTACTCCTACGAGCAGTACTTC. Translating gives CAPRLRTYSYEQYF.

The chain has TRBV5-5 and TRBJ2-1; TRBD1 matches 7 bases. With V trimmed by 4 bases and J by 4 bases, 2 bases remained unmatched. Germline V gene lookup returns CDR1 SGHKS and CDR2 YYEKEE (reference sequence). CDR3 size: 13 residues. The CDR3, as DNA: TGTGCCAGCAGCGAGGGACAGTACAATGAGCAGTTCTTC. Translation gives CASSEGQYNEQFF. The variable domain in full, completed from reference TRBV5-5 and TRBJ2-1, reads DAGVTQSPTHLIKTRGQQVTLRCSPISGHKSVSWYQQVLGQGPQFIFQYYEKEERGRGNFPDRFSARQFPNYSSELNVNALLLGDSALYLCASSEGQYNEQFFGPGTRLTVL.

V and J are TRBV19 and TRBJ2-7; TRBD1 matches at 8 bases. V shed 8 bases and J 6 bases; nucleotides not matched to a gene: 9. The CDR3 contains 13 residues. Germline V lookup: CDR1 LNHDA, CDR2 SQIVND (reference sequence). DNA for the CDR3: TGTGCCAGTGGCATCCGGGACAGGACCGAGCAGTACTTC. It encodes CASGIRDRTEQYF.

This rearrangement joins TRBV13 to TRBJ2-7; possible D gene TRBD2, 6 bases. V was trimmed by 5 bases and J by 0 bases, leaving 14 bases between them. The CDR3 length is 15 residues. Germline loops: CDR1 PRHDT, CDR2 FYEKMQ (reference sequence). CDR3 in amino acids: CASSEYGTRSYEQYF. The DNA for the CDR3 is TGTGCCAGCAGCGAATACGGGACTCGCTCCTACGAGCAGTACTTC.

A few counts support this clone. V is TRBV7-8 and J is TRBJ2-2; 8 bases fit TRBD2. V gave up 5 bases and J gave up 2 bases; unmatched junction bases: 19. Germline lookup yields CDR1 SGHVS and CDR2 FQNEAQ. This CDR3 region has 20 residues. The CDR3 is CASSNVGTRDWNPNTGELFF. CDR3 sequence (DNA): TGTGCCAGCAGCAACGTCGGGACTAGGGACTGGAATCCTAACACCGGGGAGCTGTTTTTT.

The rearrangement links TRBV5-1 to TRBJ2-1, with 7 bases identical to TRBD2. The CDR3 is 14 residues long. Germline V gene sequence: CDR1 SGHRS, CDR2 YFSETQ. The trim removed 0 bases at V and 10 bases at J, leaving 7 bases unmatched. CDR3 in DNA: TGCGCCAGCAGCTTGGTTCTAGCGGACCCGGAGCAGTTCTTC. Translated: CASSLVLADPEQFF. The full variable domain, with the rest looked up from reference TRBV5-1 and TRBJ2-1, is KAGVTQTPRYLIKTRGQQVTLSCSPISGHRSVSWYQQTPGQGLQFLFEYFSETQRNKGNFPGRFSGRQFSNSRSEMNVSTLELGDSALYLCASSLVLADPEQFFGPGTRLTVL.

The V gene is TRBV9, the J gene TRBJ1-1; D may be TRBD1 (5 bases). CDR3 length: 14 residues. Germline CDR1 SGDLS, CDR2 YYNGEE. Between the trimmed V and J ends, which lost 2 bases and 4 bases, there was a span of 12 bases. The CDR3 DNA sequence: TGTGCCAGCAGCGTGCTACAGGACGGCACTGAAGCTTTCTTT. Its translation: CASSVLQDGTEAFF.

J is TRBJ2-5 and V is TRBV7-9, with TRBD2 identical over 9 bases. The assigned J gene may be wrong: the sequence end matches TRBJ2-7 better. This CDR3 region has 16 residues. Germline V gene lookup returns CDR1 SEHNR and CDR2 FQNEAQ (reference sequence). DNA for the CDR3: TGTGCCAGCAGCGGAGGGCTAGCGGGGTACTCCTACGAGCAGTACTTC. It specifies CASSGGLAGYSYEQYF.

This clone is a singleton in its sample. The rearrangement links TRBV9 to TRBJ1-6; D might be TRBD1 (5 bases). Germline V gene lookup returns CDR1 SGDLS and CDR2 YYNGEE. This CDR3 contains 16 residues. The V gene lost 3 bases and the J gene lost 7 bases, with 17 bases spanning the gap. CDR3 amino acids: CASSARGGSRNSPLHF. The CDR3 nucleotides are TGTGCCAGCAGCGCGCGGGGGGGATCTAGGAATTCACCCCTCCACTTT.

The chain links TRBV19 to TRBJ2-5; the match to TRBD1 covers 7 bases. Per the germline V gene, CDR1 is LNHDA and CDR2 is SQIVND (reference sequence). CDR3 length: 13 residues. J gave up 4 bases and V 5 bases, and 4 bases lay outside the gene matches. CDR3 DNA sequence: TGTGCCAGTAGTGTACAGGGGCGAGAGACCCAGTACTTC. Amino acid sequence: CASSVQGRETQYF.

The chain has TRBV2 and TRBJ2-3, with 7 bases fitting TRBD1. V lost 3 bases, J lost 0 bases, and 3 bases stayed unmatched. Germline V gene sequence: CDR1 SNHLY, CDR2 FYNNEI. The CDR3 sequence is 15 residues long. The CDR3 DNA follows: TGTGCCAGCAGTGAGGGACAGATTAGCACAGATACGCAGTATTTT. This translates into CASSEGQISTDTQYF.

The chain has TRBV7-8 and TRBJ2-7; TRBD1 matches 7 bases. Germline V gene lookup returns CDR1 SGHVS and CDR2 FQNEAQ. V gave up 5 bases and J gave up 4 bases; unmatched junction bases: 11. CDR3 length: 15 residues. This chain's CDR3 is CASSPVGQSFYEQYF. The CDR3 DNA follows: TGTGCCAGCAGCCCGGTGGGACAGAGTTTTTACGAGCAGTACTTC. Together with reference TRBV7-8 and TRBJ2-7, the CDR3 gives the full variable domain: GAGVSQSPRYKVAKRGQDVALRCDPISGHVSLFWYQQALGQGPEFLTYFQNEAQLDKSGLPSDRFFAERPEGSVSTLKIQRTQQEDSAVYLCASSPVGQSFYEQYFGPGTRLTVT.

CDR3 loop: CASSPGQGAGEQYF. The CDR3 DNA reads as TGCGCCAGCAGCCCGGGACAGGGGGCTGGCGAGCAGTACTTC. This chain connects TRBV5-1 to TRBJ2-7; 12 bases agree with TRBD1. Trimming at V came to 4 bases and at J to 6 bases, leaving 5 bases not matched to a gene. Germline-derived CDR1 and CDR2 are SGHRS and YFSETQ. The CDR3 is made up of 14 amino acids.

V is TRBV27 and J is TRBJ2-7, with D possibly matching TRBD1 (6 bases). Germline lookup yields CDR1 MNHEY and CDR2 SMNVEV (reference sequence). The CDR3 has 13 amino acids. The ends were cut back, 5 bases at V and 4 bases at J, with 12 bases in the middle. CDR3 nucleotides: TGTGCCAGCAGTCCAAGCAGGGGTTACGAGCAGTACTTC. Translating it yields CASSPSRGYEQYF.

This sequence joins TRBV28 and TRBJ1-1; TRBD1 might be the D (5 bases). The CDR3 runs 13 residues. The germline V gene encodes CDR1 MDHEN and CDR2 SYDVKM. Trimming took 5 bases from V and 3 from J, leaving 10 bases between them. The DNA for the CDR3 is TGTGCCAGCAGTCCCCCCAGGGACACTGAAGCTTTCTTT. It is translated as CASSPPRDTEAFF. The full variable domain, completed using reference TRBV28 and TRBJ1-1, is DVKVTQSSRYLVKRTGEKVFLECVQDMDHENMFWYRQDPGLGLRLIYFSYDVKMKEKGDIPEGYSVSREKKERFSLILESASTNQTSMYLCASSPPRDTEAFFGQGTRLTVV.

This sequence joins TRBV9 and TRBJ2-7, with D possibly being TRBD1 (6 bases). CDR3 size: 15 residues. Germline V gene data show CDR1 as SGDLS and CDR2 as YYNGEE. Trimming stripped 0 bases from V and 2 bases from J, with 12 bases between. CDR3 in amino acids: CASSVGGHRPYEQYF. The CDR3 nucleotides read TGTGCCAGCAGCGTAGGGGGGCACCGACCCTACGAGCAGTACTTC.

This chain connects TRBV27 to TRBJ2-7; D may be TRBD2 (7 bases). V was pared by 5 bases and J by 3 bases, with 29 bases between. Germline assignment: CDR1 MNHEY and CDR2 SMNVEV (reference sequence). The length of the CDR3 is 19 residues. The CDR3 DNA reads as TGTGCCAGCAGTCCCCCATCCGGACAAGCTAAGGGGGGGATCTACGAGCAGTACTTC. The encoded protein is CASSPPSGQAKGGIYEQYF.

V gene TRBV30 combines with J gene TRBJ2-1; D is uncertain. The CDR3 sequence is 12 residues long. The germline gives CDR1 GTSNPN, CDR2 SVGIG (reference sequence). Trimming took 0 bases from V and 8 from J, leaving 8 bases between them. CDR3: CAWSVRVHEQFF. The CDR3, as DNA: TGTGCCTGGAGTGTAAGAGTCCATGAGCAGTTCTTC.

The chain joins TRBV30 to TRBJ2-1, with TRBD2 matching 7 bases. The J segment lost 4 bases and the V segment lost 2 bases, leaving 5 bases of the junction unmatched. From germline, CDR1 is GTSNPN and CDR2 SVGIG (reference sequence). The CDR3 spans 14 residues. Here the CDR3 DNA reads TGTGCCTGGAGTCGTGGACTAGAGTACAATGAGCAGTTCTTC. Translation gives CAWSRGLEYNEQFF.

The chain uses TRBV9 and TRBJ2-5; D gene ambiguous. The CDR3 covers 13 residues. Per germline, CDR1 SGDLS and CDR2 YYNGEE. V lost 2 bases and J 3 bases, leaving 8 bases between the germline ends. The CDR3 is CASSVPPKETQYF. CDR3 coding DNA: TGTGCCAGCAGCGTCCCCCCCAAAGAGACCCAGTACTTC. Together with reference TRBV9 and TRBJ2-5, the CDR3 gives the full variable domain: DSGVTQTPKHLITATGQRVTLRCSPRSGDLSVYWYQQSLDQGLQFLIQYYNGEERAKGNILERFSAQQFPDLHSELNLSSLELGDSALYFCASSVPPKETQYFGPGTRLLVL.

This clone was observed a few times. The chain joins TRBV25-1 to TRBJ2-7, with 7 bases fitting TRBD1. CDR1 and CDR2 (germline): MGHDK, SYGVNS. J gave up 0 bases and V 6 bases, and 2 bases lay outside the gene matches. The CDR3 length is 13 residues. CDR3 sequence (DNA): TGTGCCAGCAGCCGGGACAGCTCCTACGAGCAGTACTTC. This codes for CASSRDSSYEQYF.

Concerning this clone itself: One junction end does not reproduce the germline sequence, and a read error may be involved. The V gene is TRBV7-9, the J gene TRBJ1-2, with 7 bases matching TRBD1. Germline V gene sequence: CDR1 SEHNR, CDR2 FQNEAQ (reference sequence). The CDR3 is 14 amino acids. CDR3 DNA sequence: TGTTCCAGCAGCTCCGGGGACAGCTTCTATGGCTACACCTTC. Its protein is CSSSSGDSFYGYTF.

This rearrangement joins TRBV4-1 to TRBJ2-1; D remains unclear. V gave up 0 bases and J gave up 0 bases, with 12 bases separating them. Germline loops: CDR1 MGHRA, CDR2 YSYEKL. The CDR3 runs to 17 residues. The DNA for the CDR3 is TGCGCCAGCAGCCAAGATCTGAAGGCTAGCTCCTACAATGAGCAGTTCTTC. Translated: CASSQDLKASSYNEQFF.

This clone has more than one count but fewer than ten. J is TRBJ1-2 and V is TRBV25-1; D not certain. Germline values: CDR1 MGHDK, CDR2 SYGVNS. This CDR3 contains 13 residues. Trimming removed 4 bases at V and 6 bases at J, with 12 bases between. CDR3 DNA: TGTGCCAGCAGTGTTGGGCTTCTCGATGGCTACACCTTC. Protein: CASSVGLLDGYTF.